This T cell receptor (beta chain) is drawn from a study of blood T cell repertoires in COVID-19. Across the study: Researchers got acute and convalescent COVID-19 samples from the United States, Italy and Spain. PBMCs, B-cell-depleted T cells, or T cells were the source of the cDNA or gDNA that made up the material.

This clone was seen only a few times. As processed by the authors: It was from reference gene primer amplification that nucleated cell counts were estimated. Clones were read by immunoSEQ multiplex PCR, and TCRdb kept only the in-frame ones, dropping some. V and J calls and clone size are as listed in that table; D and trimming were resolved from the DNA. The sample carries 120,000 or so clones, about 80% recorded once. Sequenced material: peripheral blood. This TCR was sampled from a human donor in a cohort sampled during active COVID-19.

This CDR3 reads CASSLNSANYNSPLHF. The CDR3 nucleotides read TGCGCCAGCAGCTTGAACTCAGCGAACTATAATTCACCCCTCCACTTT. The chain has TRBV5-1 and TRBJ1-6, with unresolved D. The V gene's germline CDR1 is SGHRS and CDR2 YFSETQ. CDR3 length equals 16 residues. Trimming left V 1 base short and J 3 bases short, with 11 bases between.